The present T cell receptor beta chain was sequenced within a study of cytomegalovirus exposure and HLA in healthy donors. This clone was seen only a few times. The antigen is unknown. Per the germline V gene, CDR1 is SGHVS and CDR2 is FNYEAQ. The CDR3 covers 12 residues. The junction had 6 bases not matched to a gene; V was cut back by 8 bases and J by 5 bases. The donors formed part of the roughly 110-subject validation cohort, distinct from the roughly 620-subject first cohort. Sequencing used immunoSEQ multiplex PCR; TCRdb keeps in-frame clones, though not all of them. The table records 150,000 to 200,000 clones, about four fifths of them present only once. Broader study findings: The study flagged around 160 TCR beta chains as cytomegalovirus-associated.

Source material: PBMCs. The TCR originated in a man aged 18-30 years in good health and CMV-seropositive. The chain couples TRBV7-6 to TRBJ2-7; TRBD2 aligns across 7 bases. The CDR3 sequence is CASAGEDHEQYF. In DNA, the CDR3 is TGTGCCAGCGCGGGAGAGGACCACGAGCAGTACTTC.